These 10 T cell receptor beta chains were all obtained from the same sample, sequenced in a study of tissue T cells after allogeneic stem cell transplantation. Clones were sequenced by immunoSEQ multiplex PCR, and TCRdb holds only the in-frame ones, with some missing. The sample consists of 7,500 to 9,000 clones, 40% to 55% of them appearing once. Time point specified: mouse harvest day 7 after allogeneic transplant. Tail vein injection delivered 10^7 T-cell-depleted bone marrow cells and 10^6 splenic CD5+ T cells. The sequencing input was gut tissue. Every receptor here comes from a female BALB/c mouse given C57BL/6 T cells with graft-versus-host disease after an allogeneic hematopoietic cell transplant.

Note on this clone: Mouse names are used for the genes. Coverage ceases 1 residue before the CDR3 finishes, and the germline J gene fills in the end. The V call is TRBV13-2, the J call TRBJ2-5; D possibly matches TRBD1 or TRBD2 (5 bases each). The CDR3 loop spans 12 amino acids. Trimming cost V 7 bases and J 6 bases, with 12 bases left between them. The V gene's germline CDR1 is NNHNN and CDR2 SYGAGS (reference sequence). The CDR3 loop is CASRGDGDTQYF. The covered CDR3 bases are TGTGCCAGCCGTGGGGACGGGGACACCCAGTAC.

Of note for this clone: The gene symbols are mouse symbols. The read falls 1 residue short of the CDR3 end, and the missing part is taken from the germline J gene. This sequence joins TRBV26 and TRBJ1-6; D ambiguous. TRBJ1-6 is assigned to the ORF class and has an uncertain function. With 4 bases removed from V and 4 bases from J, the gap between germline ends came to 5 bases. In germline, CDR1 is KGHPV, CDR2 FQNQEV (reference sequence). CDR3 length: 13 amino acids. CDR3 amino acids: CASSPQYNSPLYF. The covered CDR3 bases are TGTGCCAGCAGTCCACAGTATAATTCGCCCCTCTAC.

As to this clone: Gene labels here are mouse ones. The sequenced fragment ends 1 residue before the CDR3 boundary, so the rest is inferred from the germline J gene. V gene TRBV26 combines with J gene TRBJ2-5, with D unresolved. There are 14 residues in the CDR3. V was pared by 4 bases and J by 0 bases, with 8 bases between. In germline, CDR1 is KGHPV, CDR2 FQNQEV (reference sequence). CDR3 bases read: TGTGCCAGCAGTCCCTACAGTAACCAAGACACCCAGTAC. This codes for CASSPYSNQDTQY. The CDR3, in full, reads CASSPYSNQDTQYF.

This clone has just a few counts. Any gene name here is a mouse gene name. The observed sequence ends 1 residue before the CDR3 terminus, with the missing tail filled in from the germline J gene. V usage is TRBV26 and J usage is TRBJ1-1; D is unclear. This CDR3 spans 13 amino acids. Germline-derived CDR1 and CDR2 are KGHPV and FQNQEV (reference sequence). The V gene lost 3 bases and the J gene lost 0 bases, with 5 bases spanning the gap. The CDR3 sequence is CASSLQTNTEVFF. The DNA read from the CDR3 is TGTGCCAGCAGTCTACAGACAAACACAGAAGTCTTC. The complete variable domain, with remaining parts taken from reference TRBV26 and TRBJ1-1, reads NSKVIQTPRYLVKGQGQKAKMRCIPEKGHPVVFWYQQNKNNEFKFLINFQNQEVLQQIDMTEKRFSAECPSNSPCSLEIQSSEAGDSALYLCASSLQTNTEVFFGKGTRLTVV.

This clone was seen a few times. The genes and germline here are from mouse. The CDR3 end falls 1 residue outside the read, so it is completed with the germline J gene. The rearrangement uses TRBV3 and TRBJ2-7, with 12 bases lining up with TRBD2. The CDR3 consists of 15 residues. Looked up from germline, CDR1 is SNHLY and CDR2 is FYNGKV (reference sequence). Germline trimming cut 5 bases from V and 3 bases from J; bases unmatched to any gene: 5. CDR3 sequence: CASSPGLGGFYEQYF. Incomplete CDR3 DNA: TGTGCCAGCAGCCCGGGACTGGGGGGCTTCTATGAACAGTAC.

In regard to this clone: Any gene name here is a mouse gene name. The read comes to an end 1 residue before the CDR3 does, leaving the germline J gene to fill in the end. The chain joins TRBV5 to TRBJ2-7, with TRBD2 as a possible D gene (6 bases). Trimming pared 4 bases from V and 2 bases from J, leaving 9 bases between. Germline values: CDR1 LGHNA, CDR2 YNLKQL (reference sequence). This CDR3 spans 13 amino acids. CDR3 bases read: TGTGCCAGCAGCCCCGACTGGACCTATGAACAGTAC. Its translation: CASSPDWTYEQY. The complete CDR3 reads CASSPDWTYEQYF.

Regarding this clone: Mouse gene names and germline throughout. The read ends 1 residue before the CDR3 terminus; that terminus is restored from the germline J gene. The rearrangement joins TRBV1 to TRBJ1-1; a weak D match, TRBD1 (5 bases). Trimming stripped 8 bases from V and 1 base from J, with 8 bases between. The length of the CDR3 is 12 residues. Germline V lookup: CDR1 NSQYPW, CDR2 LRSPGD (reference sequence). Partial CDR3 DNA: TGCACCTGCGGGAGGGGGAACACAGAAGTCTTC. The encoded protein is CTCGRGNTEVF. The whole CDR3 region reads CTCGRGNTEVFF.

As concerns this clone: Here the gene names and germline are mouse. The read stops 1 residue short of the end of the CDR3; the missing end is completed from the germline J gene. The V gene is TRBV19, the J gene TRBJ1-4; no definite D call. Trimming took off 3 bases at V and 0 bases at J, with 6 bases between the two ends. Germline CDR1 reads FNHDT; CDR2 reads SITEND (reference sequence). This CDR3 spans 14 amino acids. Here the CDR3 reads CASSKQISNERLFF. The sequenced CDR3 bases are TGTGCCAGCAGTAAACAGATTTCCAACGAAAGATTATTT.

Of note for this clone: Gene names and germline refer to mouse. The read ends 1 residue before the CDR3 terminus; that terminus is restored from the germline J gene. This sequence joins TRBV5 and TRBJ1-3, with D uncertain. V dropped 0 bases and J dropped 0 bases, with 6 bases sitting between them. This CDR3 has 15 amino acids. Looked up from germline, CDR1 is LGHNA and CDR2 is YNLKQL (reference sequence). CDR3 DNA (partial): TGTGCCAGCAGCCAAGATGACATTTCTGGAAATACGCTCTAT. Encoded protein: CASSQDDISGNTLY. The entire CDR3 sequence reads CASSQDDISGNTLYF.

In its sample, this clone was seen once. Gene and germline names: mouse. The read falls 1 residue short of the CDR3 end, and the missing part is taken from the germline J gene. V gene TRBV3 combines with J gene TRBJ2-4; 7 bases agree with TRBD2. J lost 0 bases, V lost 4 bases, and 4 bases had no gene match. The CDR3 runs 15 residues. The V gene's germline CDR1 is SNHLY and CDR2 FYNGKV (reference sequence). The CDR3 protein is CASSSDWASQNTLYF. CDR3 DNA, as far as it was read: TGTGCCAGCAGCTCCGACTGGGCTAGTCAAAACACCTTGTAC. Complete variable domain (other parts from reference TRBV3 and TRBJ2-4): GPKVLQIPSHQIIDMGQMVTLNCDPVSNHLYFYWYKQILGQQMEFLVNFYNGKVMEKSKLFKDQFSVERPDGSYFTLKIQPTALEDSAVYFCASSSDWASQNTLYFGAGTRLSVL.